This paragraph covers one T cell receptor beta chain sequence. Germline CDR1 and CDR2: MNHNS and SASEGT. The length of the CDR3 is 16 residues. V lost 5 bases and J lost 7; bases outside the gene matches: 16. Blood was drawn at first hyperthyroidism diagnosis, before any ophthalmopathy symptoms. These data belong to a study of T cells in Graves' hyperthyroidism and ophthalmopathy. RNA transcripts were the template for amplifying TCR beta CDR3 regions. In the first-round RT-PCR of the TCR CDR3, the HTBI primer set was used. TCRdb passed the multiplex PCR reads through MiXCR, listing each CDR3 protein once. This table has around 250,000 distinct CDR3 sequences, roughly 15% appearing once.

The sequence derives from a woman aged 40 to 50 with Graves' hyperthyroidism that later progressed to Graves' ophthalmopathy. Sample: blood. J is TRBJ1-2 and V is TRBV6-1; 7 bases fit TRBD1. The CDR3 sequence is CASSPAGGSVQGGYTF. The CDR3 nucleotides are TGTGCCAGCAGTCCAGCAGGGGGGTCCGTTCAAGGTGGCTACACCTTC.